This T cell receptor (beta chain) was sequenced during a study of metastatic and nonmetastatic thyroid tumors. The wider study: Malignant and benign thyroid patients had repertoires compared in peripheral blood and tumor or nodule tissue. Study findings and constraints: It was reportedly found that TCR beta diversity was significantly higher in malignant thyroid tumors than in benign nodules, a difference seen in both blood and tumor samples.

This clone was detected only a few times. What it binds is unknown. The V gene's germline CDR1 is MNHNS and CDR2 SASEGT. There are 14 residues in the CDR3. Trimming cost V 7 bases and J 0 bases, with 10 bases left between them. Each patient came to thyroid surgery without any prior treatment (of any kind). Through MiXCR, TCRdb re-clonotyped the PCR reads. The table includes tens of thousands of clones, roughly 30% detected once. The TCR was taken from a female donor with papillary thyroid cancer or a benign thyroid nodule (not recorded which). Some clones in this sample may be carry-over from other donors' samples. The chain employs TRBV6-1 and TRBJ1-5; a possible D gene is TRBD1 (5 bases). The material sequenced was blood. In DNA, the CDR3 is TGTGCCAGCATGACAGTGTATAGCAATCAGCCCCAGCATTTT. As protein: CASMTVYSNQPQHF.